Each of the 24 T cell receptor beta chains below was sequenced from the same sample in a study of HIV-infected patients and healthy controls. No cell fractionation was done, so the repertoire covers all unsorted peripheral blood T cells. Around 500 ng RNA was reverse transcribed with alpha and beta constant-region primers. Alpha and beta chain libraries were made separately by chain-specific third strand synthesis with multiplexing indices. MiXCR, run by TCRdb on the 5' RACE reads, gives a single entry per CDR3 protein. The data contain roughly 6,500 distinct CDR3 sequences, approximately 11% of them singletons. Here the sequenced sample was blood, taken before antiretroviral therapy. The receptors here all came from an adult with HIV infection.

This clonotype was found many times. J is TRBJ2-5 and V is TRBV15, with TRBD2 as a possible D gene (6 bases). CDR1 is LNHNV, CDR2 YYDKDF, per germline (reference sequence). This CDR3 has 14 amino acids. V lost 2 bases, J lost 3 bases, and 10 bases lay in between. The CDR3 nucleotides read TGTGCCACCAGCAGATGGGGACTGGAAGAGACCCAGTACTTC. It translates to CATSRWGLEETQYF.

The sample holds many counts of this clonotype. The rearrangement uses TRBV7-9 and TRBJ2-6; D is uncertain. This CDR3 comprises 15 residues. Germline CDR1 reads SEHNR; CDR2 reads FQNEAQ (reference sequence). V lost 6 bases to trimming and J lost 2 bases, with 11 bases between them. The CDR3 loop is CASSLTVAGANVLTF. The CDR3 nucleotides read TGTGCCAGCAGTCTTACCGTGGCTGGGGCCAACGTCCTGACTTTC.

This clonotype is medium-sized. The chain is built from TRBV13 and TRBJ1-1, with 8 bases matching TRBD1. J was trimmed by 12 bases and V by 0 bases; bases with no gene match: 12. The germline CDR1 and CDR2 sequences are PRHDT and FYEKMQ (reference sequence). The CDR3 has 15 amino acids. CDR3 DNA sequence: TGTGCCAGCAGCTTAGGGTCACAGGGGGATGGGCAAACTTTCTTT. Amino acids: CASSLGSQGDGQTFF.

Sample share makes this clonotype medium-sized. The chain recombines TRBV27 with TRBJ1-1; D call uncertain. V lost 8 bases, J lost 6 bases, and 16 bases lay in between. The CDR3 is 13 residues long. Germline lookup yields CDR1 MNHEY and CDR2 SMNVEV (reference sequence). The DNA for the CDR3 is TGTGCCAGCGGAAGTCGGGCTTGGGCTGAAGCTTTCTTT. The encoded protein is CASGSRAWAEAFF.

By share of the sample, this clonotype is medium-sized. The V and J genes are TRBV4-1 and TRBJ1-4; D uncertain. From germline, CDR1 is MGHRA and CDR2 YSYEKL. The CDR3 has 13 residues. V lost 8 bases and J lost 7, with 14 bases in between. The CDR3 spells CASRTPNGEKLFF. CDR3 sequence (DNA): TGCGCCAGCCGAACTCCGAACGGTGAAAAACTGTTTTTT.

This clonotype appeared a few times. The chain couples TRBV4-2 to TRBJ1-6; D possibly corresponds to TRBD1 (5 bases). The germline V and J ends were trimmed by 3 bases and 8 bases, with 11 bases remaining between them. The CDR3 runs to 14 residues. The V gene's germline CDR1 is LGHNA and CDR2 YNFKEQ. CDR3 sequence (DNA): TGTGCCAGCAGCCAGGAAGGAGGGGATTCACCCCTCCACTTT. Its protein product is CASSQEGGDSPLHF.

The chain combines TRBV6-5 with TRBJ2-3; 10 bases agree with TRBD2. After removal of 2 bases from V and 2 bases from J, the junction contained 4 bases not matched to a gene. CDR1 is MNHEY, CDR2 SVGAGI, per germline. This CDR3 comprises 16 residues. The CDR3 DNA sequence: TGTGCCAGCAGTTACGGACTAGCGGATTTCACAGATACGCAGTATTTT. Its protein is CASSYGLADFTDTQYF.

In this sample, this clonotype is medium-sized. The genes are TRBV28 and TRBJ1-1; D uncertain. The V end lost 7 bases, the J end lost 0 bases, and 21 bases lay between the germline ends. In germline, CDR1 is MDHEN, CDR2 SYDVKM. The CDR3 extends over 17 amino acids. The DNA for the CDR3 is TGTGCCAGCACCACTTTCTACGAGGGAAATTTGAACACTGAAGCTTTCTTT. Translating gives CASTTFYEGNLNTEAFF.

This clonotype was observed a handful of times. This sequence joins TRBV20-1 and TRBJ2-3; TRBD2 matches at 8 bases. Germline assignment: CDR1 DFQATT and CDR2 SNEGSKA (reference sequence). The V and J ends lost 3 bases and 4 bases, in that order; junction bases with no gene match: 6. This CDR3 has 14 residues. This CDR3 reads CSASGLAGPDTQYF. The CDR3 region has the DNA TGCAGTGCTAGCGGTCTAGCGGGTCCAGATACGCAGTATTTT.

The CDR3 region has the DNA TGTGCCAGCAGCTTGGCATGGGACCGGGACAGGGGGCTGTCTGGCTACACCTTC. Residues: CASSLAWDRDRGLSGYTF. The chain recombines TRBV7-9 with TRBJ1-2; 12 bases align to TRBD1. The CDR3 is 18 residues long. J was trimmed by 7 bases and V by 3 bases; bases with no gene match: 15. The V gene's germline CDR1 is SEHNR and CDR2 FQNEAQ (reference sequence).

This clonotype is labeled as large. The chain combines TRBV10-3 with TRBJ1-2; D is undetermined. Germline V lookup: CDR1 ENHRY, CDR2 SYGVKD. With 10 bases removed from V and 6 bases from J, the gap between germline ends came to 15 bases. The CDR3 runs to 12 residues. CDR3 DNA: TGTGCCACCGGTCCCCCTTCTGATGGCTACACCTTC. Protein product: CATGPPSDGYTF.

By its share, this clonotype is medium-sized (0.01 to 0.1%). This chain joins TRBV7-8 and TRBJ2-5; tentatively, D is TRBD1 or TRBD2 (5 bases each). Germline V gene sequence: CDR1 SGHVS, CDR2 FQNEAQ. V was trimmed by 4 bases and J by 2 bases, leaving 17 bases between them. This CDR3 is 16 amino acids long. In DNA, the CDR3 is TGTGCCAGCAGCTCATTCGTTACTAGGGGACAAGAGACCCAGTACTTC. Its protein product is CASSSFVTRGQETQYF.

The rearrangement joins TRBV28 to TRBJ1-5; D unclear. Germline lookup yields CDR1 MDHEN and CDR2 SYDVKM. This CDR3 has 16 amino acids. The V gene lost 3 bases and the J gene lost 4 bases, with 16 bases spanning the gap. Here the CDR3 DNA reads TGTGCCAGCAGTTTGTCGATGGTAGGTGAAAATCAGCCCCAGCATTTT. This sequence encodes CASSLSMVGENQPQHF.

This clonotype is judged medium-sized. J is TRBJ1-1 and V is TRBV7-8; D gene ambiguous. This CDR3 comprises 14 residues. V was trimmed by 5 bases and J by 0 bases, leaving 10 bases between them. CDR1 and CDR2 (germline): SGHVS, FQNEAQ. DNA of the CDR3: TGTGCCAGCAGCCCGTTAGCAGTGAACACTGAAGCTTTCTTT. Its protein is CASSPLAVNTEAFF.

This clonotype was observed at least ten times. The chain carries TRBV3-1 and TRBJ2-1; D is undetermined. The CDR3 totals 12 residues. Germline V gene data show CDR1 as LGHDT and CDR2 as YNNKEL (reference sequence). Trimming took 1 base from V and 9 from J, leaving 7 bases between them. This CDR3 reads CASSQAESEQFF. The CDR3 nucleotides read TGTGCCAGCAGCCAAGCAGAGAGTGAGCAGTTCTTC.

This clonotype rates as medium-sized. This rearrangement joins TRBV28 to TRBJ2-3, with 8 bases matching TRBD1. Germline CDR1 and CDR2: MDHEN and SYDVKM. This CDR3 comprises 11 residues. V dropped 5 bases and J dropped 13; count of bases not matched to a gene: 5. DNA for the CDR3: TGTGCCAGCAGTCCCGGGACAGGAGAGTATTTT. Its protein is CASSPGTGEYF.

By proportion, this clonotype is medium-sized. V is TRBV9 and J is TRBJ2-1, with 9 bases matching TRBD1. Germline V lookup: CDR1 SGDLS, CDR2 YYNGEE. The junction had 1 base not matched to a gene; V was cut back by 3 bases and J by 3 bases. CDR3 size: 14 residues. CDR3 nucleotides: TGTGCCAGCAGCGGGGGACAGGGCTACAATGAGCAGTTCTTC. Translation gives CASSGGQGYNEQFF.

The table lists this clonotype with many counts. The V and J genes are TRBV6-5 and TRBJ1-1; D is undetermined. V gave up 8 bases and J gave up 2 bases, with 6 bases separating them. Germline CDR1 is MNHEY and CDR2 is SVGAGI. The CDR3 consists of 11 residues. The CDR3 sequence: CASGINTEAFF. CDR3 in DNA: TGTGCCAGCGGGATAAACACTGAAGCTTTCTTT.

By share, this clonotype ranks as medium-sized. This chain joins TRBV6-5 and TRBJ2-2; TRBD1 aligns across 10 bases. The length of the CDR3 is 15 residues. V shed 9 bases, J shed 3 bases, and the junction held 7 bases outside the gene matches. CDR1 and CDR2 (germline): MNHEY, SVGAGI. For the CDR3, the DNA is TGTGCCAGTAGGGGACAGGGGATTTACACCGGGGAGCTGTTTTTT. Protein: CASRGQGIYTGELFF.

V usage is TRBV11-2 and J usage is TRBJ2-7; D unclear. Germline V lookup: CDR1 SGHAT, CDR2 FQNNGV. This CDR3 region has 12 residues. Trimming stripped 1 base from V and 6 bases from J, with 7 bases between. DNA of the CDR3: TGTGCCAGCAGCTTAGTCGCGACCGAGCAGTACTTC. This sequence encodes CASSLVATEQYF.

This clonotype was detected ten times or more. The V and J genes are TRBV11-2 and TRBJ2-3; D unresolved. The CDR3 is made up of 13 amino acids. With 0 bases removed from V and 4 bases from J, the gap between germline ends came to 5 bases. Per the germline V gene, CDR1 is SGHAT and CDR2 is FQNNGV. The CDR3 spells CASSLDLADTQYF. The DNA of the CDR3 is TGTGCCAGCAGCTTAGATTTAGCAGATACGCAGTATTTT.

This clonotype was found many times. The V call is TRBV29-1, the J call TRBJ2-3; 12 bases agree with TRBD2. The CDR3 length is 14 residues. V lost 2 bases, J lost 10 bases, and 7 bases stayed unmatched. The germline V gene has CDR1 SQVTM and CDR2 ANQGSEA. CDR3: CSVEWSSGRAPQYF. In DNA, the CDR3 is TGCAGCGTTGAATGGTCTAGCGGGAGGGCCCCGCAGTATTTT.

There are many counts of this clonotype. The chain uses TRBV7-2 and TRBJ2-3; possibly TRBD1 for D (6 bases). Trimming took 3 bases from V and 6 from J, leaving 13 bases between them. The CDR3 runs 14 residues. CDR1 and CDR2 from the germline V gene are SGHTA and FQGNSA. The CDR3 loop is CASSLRGSADTQYF. The CDR3, as DNA: TGTGCCAGCAGCTTGAGGGGGAGTGCGGATACGCAGTATTTT.

This clonotype was seen repeatedly, ten times or more. The chain joins TRBV29-1 to TRBJ2-2; possible D gene TRBD1, 5 bases. This CDR3 region has 14 residues. V lost 6 bases to trimming and J lost 4 bases, with 15 bases between them. Germline V lookup: CDR1 SQVTM, CDR2 ANQGSEA. The CDR3 region has the DNA TGCAGCGTGTCGACAGTCGGTATCACCGGGGAGCTGTTTTTT. Protein product: CSVSTVGITGELFF.